The clone carrying this TCR beta chain was picked up many times. The antigen remains unidentified. Using its own MiXCR run on the multiplex PCR reads, TCRdb lists one record per CDR3 protein. The sample includes fewer than 150,000 distinct CDR3 sequences, 21% of them seen just once. This entry is derived from a study of breast tumors, draining lymph nodes, adjacent tissues. V gave up 3 bases and J gave up 0 bases, with 10 bases separating them. The CDR3 extends over 14 amino acids. Germline CDR1 is GTSNPN and CDR2 is SVGIG (reference sequence). General study findings and limits: Luminal-like breast cancer showed significantly higher tumor–nontumor repertoire similarity than basal-like. Tumor T cell lymph node origin was a supported hypothesis, not proven. Findings are consistent with lymph node origin and intratumoral expansion of most tumor T cells.

Axillary draining lymph nodes of breast cancer patients supplied the node samples. The V call is TRBV30, the J call TRBJ2-3; unclear D gene. Sequencing was carried out using axillary lymph node tissue. The TCR sequence derives from a female donor with breast cancer. Some clones in this sample may be carry-over from other donors' samples. The CDR3: CAWRLPSSTDTQYF. In DNA form, the CDR3 reads TGTGCCTGGAGACTACCTTCTAGCACAGATACGCAGTATTTT.